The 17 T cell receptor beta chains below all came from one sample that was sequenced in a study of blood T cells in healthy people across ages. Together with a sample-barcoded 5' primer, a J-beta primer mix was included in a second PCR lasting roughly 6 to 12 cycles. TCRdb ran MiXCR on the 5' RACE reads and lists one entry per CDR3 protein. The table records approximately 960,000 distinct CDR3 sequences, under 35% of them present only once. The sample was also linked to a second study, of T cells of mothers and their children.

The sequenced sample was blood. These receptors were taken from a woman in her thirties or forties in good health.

In DNA, the CDR3 is TGTGCCAGCTCACTTCTCGCGACCTTACAGGGAGTGGATCAGCCCCAGCATTTT. It is translated as CASSLLATLQGVDQPQHF. The chain links TRBV18 to TRBJ1-5; possible D gene TRBD1, 6 bases. V shed 4 bases and J shed 5 bases, with 24 bases lying between them. CDR1 is KGHSH and CDR2 is LQKENI in the germline V gene. The CDR3 loop spans 18 amino acids.

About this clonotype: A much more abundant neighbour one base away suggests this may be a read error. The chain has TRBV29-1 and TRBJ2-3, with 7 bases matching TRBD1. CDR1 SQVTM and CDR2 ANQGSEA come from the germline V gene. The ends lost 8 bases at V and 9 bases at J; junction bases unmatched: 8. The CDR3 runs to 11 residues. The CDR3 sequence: CSTGQRTTQYF. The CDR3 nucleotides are TGCAGCACGGGACAGAGGACAACGCAGTATTTT.

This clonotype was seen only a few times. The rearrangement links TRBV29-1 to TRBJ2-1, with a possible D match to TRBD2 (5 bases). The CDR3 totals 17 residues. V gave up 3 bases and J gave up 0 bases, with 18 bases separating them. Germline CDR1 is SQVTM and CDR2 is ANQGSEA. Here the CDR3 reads CSVEGQAGLSSYNEQFF. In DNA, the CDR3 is TGCAGCGTTGAGGGTCAGGCGGGCTTGAGCTCCTACAATGAGCAGTTCTTC.

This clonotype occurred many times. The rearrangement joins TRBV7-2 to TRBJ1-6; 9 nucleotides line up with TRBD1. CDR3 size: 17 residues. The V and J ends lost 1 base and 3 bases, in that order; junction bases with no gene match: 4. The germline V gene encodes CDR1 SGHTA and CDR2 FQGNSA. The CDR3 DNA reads TGTGCCAGCAGCTTAGAGAGACAGGGGGGCTATAATTCACCCCTCCACTTT. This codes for CASSLERQGGYNSPLHF.

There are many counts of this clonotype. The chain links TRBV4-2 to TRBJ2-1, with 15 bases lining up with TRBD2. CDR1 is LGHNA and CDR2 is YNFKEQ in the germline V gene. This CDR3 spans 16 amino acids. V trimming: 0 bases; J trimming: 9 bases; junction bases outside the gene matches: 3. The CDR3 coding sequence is TGTGCCAGCAGCCAAGAGAGGACTAGCGGGGGGGGTGAGCAGTTCTTC. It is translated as CASSQERTSGGGEQFF.

In DNA form, the CDR3 reads TGTGCCAGCAGCCCACGGCGCGAGACAGATCTATCCTACACCTTC. Its translation is CASSPRRETDLSYTF. This chain joins TRBV7-9 and TRBJ1-2; D possibly corresponds to TRBD1 (5 bases). CDR3 length: 15 amino acids. V shed 5 bases and J shed 10 bases, with 23 bases lying between them. CDR1 is SEHNR and CDR2 is FQNEAQ in the germline V gene (reference sequence).

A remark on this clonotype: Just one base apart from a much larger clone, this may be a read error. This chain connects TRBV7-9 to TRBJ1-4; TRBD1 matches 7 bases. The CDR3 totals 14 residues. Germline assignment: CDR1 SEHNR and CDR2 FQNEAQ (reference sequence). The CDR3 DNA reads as TGTGCCGGCAGCCGGGACAGATGGACTGAAAAACTGTTTTTT. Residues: CAGSRDRWTEKLFF.

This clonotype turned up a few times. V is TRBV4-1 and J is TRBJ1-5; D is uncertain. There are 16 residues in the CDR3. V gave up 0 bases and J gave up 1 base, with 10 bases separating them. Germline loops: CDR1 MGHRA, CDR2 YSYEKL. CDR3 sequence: CASSQELGWSNQPQHF. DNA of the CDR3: TGCGCCAGCAGCCAAGAATTGGGGTGGAGCAATCAGCCCCAGCATTTT.

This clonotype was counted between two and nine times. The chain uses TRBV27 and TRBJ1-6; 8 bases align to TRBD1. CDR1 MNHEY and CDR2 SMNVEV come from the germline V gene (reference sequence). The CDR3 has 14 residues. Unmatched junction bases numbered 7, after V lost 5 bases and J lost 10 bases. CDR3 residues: CASSAGGAGSPLHF. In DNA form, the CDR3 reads TGTGCCAGCAGTGCAGGGGGCGCCGGCTCACCCCTCCACTTT.

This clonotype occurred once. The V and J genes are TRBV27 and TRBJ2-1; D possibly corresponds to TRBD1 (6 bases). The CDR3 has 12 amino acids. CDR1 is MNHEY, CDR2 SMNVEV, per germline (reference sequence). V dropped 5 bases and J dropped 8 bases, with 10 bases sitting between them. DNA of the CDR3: TGTGCCAGCAGTCCAACAGGGTATGAGCAGTTCTTC. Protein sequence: CASSPTGYEQFF.

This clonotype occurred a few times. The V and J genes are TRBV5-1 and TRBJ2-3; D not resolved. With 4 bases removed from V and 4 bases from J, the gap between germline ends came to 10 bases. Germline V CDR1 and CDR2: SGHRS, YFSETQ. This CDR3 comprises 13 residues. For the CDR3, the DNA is TGCGCCAGCAGCCCCCCAGGCGCAGATACGCAGTATTTT. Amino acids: CASSPPGADTQYF.

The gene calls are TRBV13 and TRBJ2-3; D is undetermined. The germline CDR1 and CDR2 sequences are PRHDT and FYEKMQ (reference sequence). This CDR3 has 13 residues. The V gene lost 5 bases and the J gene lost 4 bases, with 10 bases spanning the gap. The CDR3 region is CASSARLPDTQYF. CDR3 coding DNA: TGTGCCAGCAGCGCCAGACTTCCAGATACGCAGTATTTT.

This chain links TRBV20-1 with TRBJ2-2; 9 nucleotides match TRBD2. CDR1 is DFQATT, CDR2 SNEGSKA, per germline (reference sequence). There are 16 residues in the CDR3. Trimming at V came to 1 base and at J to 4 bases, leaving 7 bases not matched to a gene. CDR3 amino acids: CSARAPLAGSTGELFF. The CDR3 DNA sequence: TGCAGTGCTAGAGCCCCGCTAGCGGGGAGCACCGGGGAGCTGTTTTTT.

The CDR3 DNA reads as TGTGCCAGCAGACCCACAGGGCTTATCGCCGGGGAGCTGTTTTTT. This translates into CASRPTGLIAGELFF. The rearrangement joins TRBV6-2 or TRBV6-3 to TRBJ2-2; D may be TRBD1 (6 bases). The CDR3 is 15 amino acids. Germline V gene sequence: CDR1 MNHEY, CDR2 SVGEGT. V was cut by 6 bases and J by 6 bases, with 17 bases left in between.

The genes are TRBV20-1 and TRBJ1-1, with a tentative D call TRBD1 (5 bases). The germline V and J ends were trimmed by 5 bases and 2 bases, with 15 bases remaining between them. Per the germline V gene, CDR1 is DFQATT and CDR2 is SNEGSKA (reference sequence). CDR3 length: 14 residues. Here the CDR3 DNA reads TGCAGTGCTCAAAAGGCGGGGCCAAACACTGAAGCTTTCTTT. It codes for CSAQKAGPNTEAFF.

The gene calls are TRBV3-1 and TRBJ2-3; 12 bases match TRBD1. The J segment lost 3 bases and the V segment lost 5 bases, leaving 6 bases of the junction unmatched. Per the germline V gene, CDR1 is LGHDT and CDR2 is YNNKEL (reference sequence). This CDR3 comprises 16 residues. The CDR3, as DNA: TGTGCCAGCAGCGCCCGGGACAGGGGGCGAACAGATACGCAGTATTTT. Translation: CASSARDRGRTDTQYF.

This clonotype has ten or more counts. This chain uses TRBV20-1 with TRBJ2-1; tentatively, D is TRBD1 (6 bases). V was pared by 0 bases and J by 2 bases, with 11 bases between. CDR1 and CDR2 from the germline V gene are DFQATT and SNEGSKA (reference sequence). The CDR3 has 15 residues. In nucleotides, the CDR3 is TGCAGTGCTAGAGATGAAGGACAGCCCTACAATGAGCAGTTCTTC. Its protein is CSARDEGQPYNEQFF.